The entry below describes one TCR beta chain. Produced via immunoSEQ multiplex PCR; TCRdb's table is partial and in-frame only. The sample carries about 210,000 clones, about 88% recorded once. The entry originates in a study of blood T cell repertoires in COVID-19. The sample taken for sequencing was peripheral blood. This clonotype was sampled from a man aged 65-85 years with acute or convalescent COVID-19.

CDR3 bases: TGTGCCAGCAGTCCCCAGCGCGCCTACGAGCAGTACTTC. It specifies CASSPQRAYEQYF. The rearrangement links TRBV28 to TRBJ2-7; D remains ambiguous. From germline, CDR1 is MDHEN and CDR2 SYDVKM. This CDR3 spans 13 amino acids. With 5 bases removed from V and 2 bases from J, the gap between germline ends came to 10 bases.